The rows below give T cell receptor beta chains drawn from one sample of a study of CD8+ T cells in alopecia areata. The protocol was immunoSEQ multiplex PCR, while the TCRdb copy is restricted to in-frame clones and leaves out a portion. Of approximately 150,000 clones detected, about 90% appear once; the ten largest clones hold more than 12%. The source was CD8+ T cells sorted from blood, collected at week 0. The receptor set was obtained from a human donor with alopecia areata. Each CDR3 is given with its conserved first and last residue. The D gene is left open where the match is weak. Clone size is stated in some rows and not others, as once, few, many or a class when expanded.

J gene: TRBJ1-5; V gene: TRBV9; D gene: -; clone size: -; CDR3 DNA: TGTGCCAGCAGCGGGGGTCCCGCTCAGCCCCAGCATTTT; CDR3 protein: CASSGGPAQPQHF
J gene: TRBJ2-1; V gene: TRBV6-5; D gene: -; clone size: once; CDR3 DNA: TGTGCCTCAGTCAAAAACAATGAGCAGTTCTTC; CDR3 protein: CASVKNNEQFF
J gene: TRBJ2-7; V gene: TRBV5-1; D gene: -; clone size: -; CDR3 DNA: TGCGCCAGCAGCTTGGGGTGGGCCCAGGTTAATTGCGAGCAGTACTTC; CDR3 protein: CASSLGWAQVNCEQYF
J gene: TRBJ2-5; V gene: TRBV6-5; D gene: TRBD1; clone size: -; CDR3 DNA: TGTGCCAGCAGTCAGGACAGGGGGGACCAAGAGACCCAGTACTTC; CDR3 protein: CASSQDRGDQETQYF
J gene: TRBJ2-1; V gene: TRBV25-1; D gene: TRBD2; clone size: -; CDR3 DNA: TGTGCCAGCAGTTCCTCTCCTAGCGGGTACAATGAGCAGTTCTTC; CDR3 protein: CASSSSPSGYNEQFF
J gene: TRBJ2-2; V gene: TRBV14; D gene: TRBD1; clone size: -; CDR3 DNA: TGTGCCAGCAGCCAAGGACAGGGTGGAACCGGGGAGCTGTTTTTT; CDR3 protein: CASSQGQGGTGELFF
J gene: TRBJ2-7; V gene: TRBV7-9; D gene: -; clone size: once; CDR3 DNA: TGTGCCAGCAGGTCCGGGACAAGCTACGAGCAGTACTTC; CDR3 protein: CASRSGTSYEQYF
J gene: TRBJ2-1; V gene: TRBV19; D gene: -; clone size: -; CDR3 DNA: TGTGCCAGTAGTATCGCGTCGAGCAGTGAGCAGTTCTTC; CDR3 protein: CASSIASSSEQFF
J gene: TRBJ2-7; V gene: TRBV5-4; D gene: TRBD1; clone size: -; CDR3 DNA: TGTGCCAGCAGCCTCTCGACAGGGCTAACCTACGAGCAGTACTTC; CDR3 protein: CASSLSTGLTYEQYF
J gene: TRBJ2-4; V gene: TRBV18; D gene: -; clone size: -; CDR3 DNA: TGTGCCAGCTCACCCAACCGACCGCCCGAGCCTGCCAAAAACATTCAGTACTTC; CDR3 protein: CASSPNRPPEPAKNIQYF
J gene: TRBJ2-1; V gene: TRBV4-2; D gene: TRBD2; clone size: -; CDR3 DNA: TGTGCCAGCAGCCAAGAGATAGCGGGGGGCCTAAATGAGCAGTTCTTC; CDR3 protein: CASSQEIAGGLNEQFF
J gene: TRBJ2-7; V gene: TRBV7-9; D gene: TRBD1; clone size: -; CDR3 DNA: TGTGCCAGCAGCCTCCCTGGACAGGGGTTCTACGAGCAGTACTTC; CDR3 protein: CASSLPGQGFYEQYF
J gene: TRBJ2-7; V gene: TRBV27; D gene: TRBD1; clone size: -; CDR3 DNA: TGTGCCAGCAAGGAGGGACAGGCCCGATCCGAGCAGTACTTC; CDR3 protein: CASKEGQARSEQYF
J gene: TRBJ2-1; V gene: TRBV5-1; D gene: -; clone size: -; CDR3 DNA: TGCGCCAGCATTCCCTCTCCGACCTACAATGAGCAGTTCTTC; CDR3 protein: CASIPSPTYNEQFF
J gene: TRBJ1-1; V gene: TRBV29-1; D gene: TRBD1; clone size: -; CDR3 DNA: TGCAGCGTGGCCACGACAGGGGGCTATGAAGCTTTCTTT; CDR3 protein: CSVATTGGYEAFF
J gene: TRBJ2-7; V gene: TRBV29-1; D gene: TRBD2; clone size: -; CDR3 DNA: TGCAGCGTTGAAGCCAGGACTAGCGGGGGGGCGAGACCCTACGAGCAGTACTTC; CDR3 protein: CSVEARTSGGARPYEQYF
J gene: TRBJ2-7; V gene: TRBV4-1; D gene: -; clone size: few; CDR3 DNA: TGCGCCAGCAGCCCGGTTGGGACTTACGAGCAGTACTTC; CDR3 protein: CASSPVGTYEQYF
J gene: TRBJ1-1; V gene: TRBV6-5; D gene: TRBD1; clone size: -; CDR3 DNA: TGTGCCAGCAGTTACGCGGGACAGGGAGTGACTGAAGCTTTCTTT; CDR3 protein: CASSYAGQGVTEAFF
J gene: TRBJ2-3; V gene: TRBV6-6; D gene: -; clone size: -; CDR3 DNA: TGTGCCAGCAGCCCCGGCCCCACAGGCCTCACAGATACGCAGTATTTT; CDR3 protein: CASSPGPTGLTDTQYF
J gene: TRBJ1-2; V gene: TRBV9; D gene: -; clone size: -; CDR3 DNA: TGTGCCAGCAGTGCCCCGGGGTATGGCTACACCTTC; CDR3 protein: CASSAPGYGYTF
J gene: TRBJ1-1; V gene: TRBV11-2; D gene: -; clone size: -; CDR3 DNA: TGTGCCAGCAGCATAGGGCAGAGGGGAGGGTCTGAAGCTTTCTTT; CDR3 protein: CASSIGQRGGSEAFF
J gene: TRBJ2-7; V gene: TRBV10-3; D gene: -; clone size: -; CDR3 DNA: TGTGCCATCAGTGAGGACGGCTACGAGCAGTACTTC; CDR3 protein: CAISEDGYEQYF
J gene: TRBJ2-1; V gene: TRBV10-1; D gene: -; clone size: -; CDR3 DNA: TGCGCCAGCAGTGAGACGTCTAGCTCCTACAATGAGCAGTTCTTC; CDR3 protein: CASSETSSSYNEQFF
J gene: TRBJ2-1; V gene: TRBV2; D gene: -; clone size: -; CDR3 DNA: TGTGCCAGCGCGGACAGCTACAATGAGCAGTTCTTC; CDR3 protein: CASADSYNEQFF
J gene: TRBJ2-2; V gene: TRBV10-3; D gene: -; clone size: few; CDR3 DNA: TGTGCCATCGGAACGGGACATAACACCGGGGAGCTGTTTTTT; CDR3 protein: CAIGTGHNTGELFF
J gene: TRBJ2-3; V gene: TRBV4-1; D gene: TRBD2; clone size: -; CDR3 DNA: TGCGCCAGCAGCCAACGACTAGCGGGAGGGCCGGCAGATACGCAGTATTTT; CDR3 protein: CASSQRLAGGPADTQYF
J gene: TRBJ2-1; V gene: TRBV10-3; D gene: -; clone size: -; CDR3 DNA: TGTGCCACCTCGTCACTGCGAGCTCTTACTTACAATGAGCAGTTCTTC; CDR3 protein: CATSSLRALTYNEQFF
J gene: TRBJ2-1; V gene: TRBV30; D gene: TRBD2; clone size: -; CDR3 DNA: TGTGCCTGGACCGCGACTAGCGGGGGGGATGAGCAGTTCTTC; CDR3 protein: CAWTATSGGDEQFF
J gene: TRBJ2-3; V gene: TRBV29-1; D gene: -; clone size: -; CDR3 DNA: TGCAGCGTTCCTTTTGGGGGAGTCGCAGATACGCAGTATTTT; CDR3 protein: CSVPFGGVADTQYF
J gene: TRBJ2-6; V gene: TRBV7-9; D gene: TRBD1; clone size: few; CDR3 DNA: TGTGCCAGCAGCTCTCCGGGACAGGCCTTCTCTGGGGCCAACGTCCTGACTTTC; CDR3 protein: CASSSPGQAFSGANVLTF
J gene: TRBJ2-5; V gene: TRBV7-6; D gene: -; clone size: -; CDR3 DNA: TGTGCCAGCAGCTTATCTGGACAAGAGACCCAGTACTTC; CDR3 protein: CASSLSGQETQYF
J gene: TRBJ2-2; V gene: TRBV7-9; D gene: -; clone size: -; CDR3 DNA: TGTGCCAGCAGCTTAGTCCCCGGGGAGCTGTTTTTT; CDR3 protein: CASSLVPGELFF
J gene: TRBJ1-1; V gene: TRBV5-1; D gene: -; clone size: -; CDR3 DNA: TGCGCCAGCAGCTTGGCCGTCAGGACTGAAGCTTTCTTT; CDR3 protein: CASSLAVRTEAFF
J gene: TRBJ1-1; V gene: TRBV27; D gene: -; clone size: -; CDR3 DNA: TGTGCCAGCAGTACAACAGGGTCGGGCACTGAAGCTTTCTTT; CDR3 protein: CASSTTGSGTEAFF
J gene: TRBJ1-1; V gene: TRBV14; D gene: -; clone size: -; CDR3 DNA: TGTGCCAGCAGCCAAGGGGCAGGGTCCGTGGACACTGAAGCTTTCTTT; CDR3 protein: CASSQGAGSVDTEAFF
J gene: TRBJ2-1; V gene: TRBV2; D gene: -; clone size: -; CDR3 DNA: TGTGCCACATTTACGGACAATGAGCAGTTCTTC; CDR3 protein: CATFTDNEQFF
J gene: TRBJ2-2; V gene: TRBV29-1; D gene: TRBD1; clone size: -; CDR3 DNA: TGCAGCGTTGCCTCCGGGACAGTTTTCGCCGGGGAGCTGTTTTTT; CDR3 protein: CSVASGTVFAGELFF
J gene: TRBJ2-1; V gene: TRBV19; D gene: -; clone size: -; CDR3 DNA: TGTGCCAGTAGTCCTTCTCCAGGGCCCTCCAATGAGCAGTTCTTC; CDR3 protein: CASSPSPGPSNEQFF
J gene: TRBJ2-7; V gene: TRBV5-4; D gene: TRBD2; clone size: -; CDR3 DNA: TGTGCCAGCAGCTCCTCGGGACTAGCGGGAGAACTGCCCTACGAGCAGTACTTC; CDR3 protein: CASSSSGLAGELPYEQYF
J gene: TRBJ2-7; V gene: TRBV10-3; D gene: -; clone size: -; CDR3 DNA: TGTGCCATCAGTGGAGCGGGCCGCTACGAGCAGTACTTC; CDR3 protein: CAISGAGRYEQYF
J gene: TRBJ2-1; V gene: TRBV7-9; D gene: -; clone size: few; CDR3 DNA: TGTGCCAGCAGCCCCCCGAGGGGGGTGGGCAATGAGCAGTTCTTC; CDR3 protein: CASSPPRGVGNEQFF
J gene: TRBJ2-3; V gene: TRBV27; D gene: -; clone size: -; CDR3 DNA: TGTGCCAGCTACTCAGGCACAGATACGCAGTATTTT; CDR3 protein: CASYSGTDTQYF
J gene: TRBJ1-5; V gene: TRBV12-2; D gene: -; clone size: -; CDR3 DNA: TGTGCAAGTCGCTTAGTTTCGATGGGCTTTCGGGGAGGCAATCAGCCCCAGCATTTT; CDR3 protein: CASRLVSMGFRGGNQPQHF
J gene: TRBJ1-1; V gene: TRBV19; D gene: -; clone size: few; CDR3 DNA: TGTGCCAGTAGTATAGGCTCGAAAGCTTTCTTT; CDR3 protein: CASSIGSKAFF
J gene: TRBJ2-5; V gene: TRBV29-1; D gene: -; clone size: -; CDR3 DNA: TGCAGCGTTGTTCTACTGCTTCAAGAGACCCAGTACTTC; CDR3 protein: CSVVLLLQETQYF
J gene: TRBJ2-4; V gene: TRBV9; D gene: -; clone size: -; CDR3 DNA: TGTGCCAGCAGCGTAGGGGCTAGCAATACTTACATTCAGTACTTC; CDR3 protein: CASSVGASNTYIQYF
J gene: TRBJ2-3; V gene: TRBV29-1; D gene: TRBD2; clone size: -; CDR3 DNA: TGCAGCGTTGAACTAGCGGGCACCACAGATACGCAGTATTTT; CDR3 protein: CSVELAGTTDTQYF
J gene: TRBJ1-4; V gene: TRBV7-2; D gene: -; clone size: -; CDR3 DNA: TGTGCCAGCAGCTTAGAGGCCAGCTCTAATGAAAAACTGTTTTTT; CDR3 protein: CASSLEASSNEKLFF
J gene: TRBJ1-1; V gene: TRBV7-9; D gene: -; clone size: -; CDR3 DNA: TGTGCCAGCATCCAGTGGTTTAGGACTGAAGCTTTCTTT; CDR3 protein: CASIQWFRTEAFF
J gene: TRBJ2-2; V gene: TRBV5-1; D gene: -; clone size: -; CDR3 DNA: TGCGCCAGCAGCTTGGTTGGCGGGGTTCAGAACACCGGGGAGCTGTTTTTT; CDR3 protein: CASSLVGGVQNTGELFF